The clone carrying this TCR beta chain was picked up many times. Its antigen is not identified. Libraries for TCR beta were made by quantitative 5'-RACE with molecular barcodes. TCRdb itself ran the 5' RACE reads through MiXCR, one entry per CDR3 protein. The table has 450,000 to 550,000 distinct CDR3 sequences, roughly 5.2% seen once. The CDR3 is made up of 12 amino acids. The V and J ends lost 2 bases and 11 bases respectively, with 7 bases between them. Germline loops: CDR1 MNHNY, CDR2 SVGAGI (reference sequence). The sample comes from a study of CD8 T cells in ankylosing spondylitis. Whole-study results and caveats: Reported data indicate significant enrichment of disease-linked clones within matched ankylosing spondylitis synovial fluid. Existing reports had already noted some motif variants in reactive arthritis synovial fluid and blood. Clones linked to disease, bearing a CD8+ phenotype, were relatively rare in peripheral blood. There was a TCR beta motif, made of several highly homologous variants, that appeared characteristic of ankylosing spondylitis blood.

This sequence joins TRBV6-6 and TRBJ1-6; D remains unclear. The sequenced material came from blood, either unsorted or a sorted T cell fraction (not recorded which). This TCR derives from a male donor with ankylosing spondylitis. The CDR3 spells CASSYDGPPLHF. CDR3 coding DNA: TGTGCCAGCAGTTACGACGGCCCACCCCTCCACTTT.